This entry concerns a single TCR beta chain. This record belongs to a study of technical replicates of blood from a handful of donors. Profiled with immunoSEQ multiplex PCR; TCRdb holds only in-frame clones, not every one. The sample lists some 99,000 clones; roughly 96% were seen once. The sequence was collected from a human donor in good health. The sequenced sample was T cells isolated from PBMCs.

The CDR3 reads CASRSLGSGVYEQYF. For the CDR3, the DNA is TGTGCCAGCAGATCCCTCGGGAGCGGGGTCTACGAGCAGTACTTC. The chain carries TRBV28 and TRBJ2-7; the match to TRBD2 covers 7 bases. From germline, CDR1 is MDHEN and CDR2 SYDVKM. V was clipped by 6 bases and J by 3 bases; unmatched bases: 11. The CDR3 totals 15 residues. Full variable domain (remainder filled in from reference TRBV28 and TRBJ2-7): DVKVTQSSRYLVKRTGEKVFLECVQDMDHENMFWYRQDPGLGLRLIYFSYDVKMKEKGDIPEGYSVSREKKERFSLILESASTNQTSMYLCASRSLGSGVYEQYFGPGTRLTVT.